The 23 T cell receptor beta chains in this list originate from one sample, sequenced in a study of blood T cell repertoires in COVID-19. Here immunoSEQ multiplex PCR was the method, and the copy in TCRdb shows in-frame clones only, minus some. Of about 160,000 clones in the sample, about 85% are singletons; the top ten hold 0.95% to 1.5%. Source material: peripheral blood. These receptors originate from a man in his sixties who had recovered from COVID-19.

This chain joins TRBV5-4 and TRBJ2-1, with 12 nucleotides matching TRBD2. V shed 3 bases, J shed 3 bases, and the junction held 4 bases outside the gene matches. This CDR3 comprises 16 residues. Per germline, CDR1 SGHNT and CDR2 YYREEE (reference sequence). CDR3 loop: CASSSPLAGGYNEQFF. CDR3 sequence (DNA): TGTGCCAGCAGCTCCCCACTAGCGGGGGGCTACAATGAGCAGTTCTTC.

This chain joins TRBV6-1 and TRBJ1-5; D possibly corresponds to TRBD1 (6 bases). The CDR3 covers 17 residues. The V gene's germline CDR1 is MNHNS and CDR2 SASEGT. V lost 4 bases, J lost 1 base, and 17 bases lay in between. In nucleotides, the CDR3 is TGTGCCAGCAGTGTAAGAGCCCAGGGGCGCAGCAATCAGCCCCAGCATTTT. Its translation: CASSVRAQGRSNQPQHF.

This clone was observed a few times. V gene TRBV5-8 combines with J gene TRBJ2-3; D perhaps matches TRBD1 (5 bases). Trimming removed 5 bases at V and 0 bases at J, with 16 bases between. This CDR3 region has 16 residues. Germline lookup yields CDR1 SGHTS and CDR2 YDEGEE. Here the CDR3 reads CASSSWAGSSTDTQYF. The CDR3 bases are TGTGCCAGCAGTTCTTGGGCAGGGTCAAGCACAGATACGCAGTATTTT.

The chain is built from TRBV7-2 and TRBJ1-5; possibly TRBD1 for D (6 bases). Trimming removed 6 bases at V and 6 bases at J, with 18 bases between. CDR1 SGHTA and CDR2 FQGNSA come from the germline V gene. This CDR3 spans 15 amino acids. CDR3 sequence reads: CASRQGGGRSQPQHF. The CDR3 DNA reads TGTGCCAGCAGGCAAGGGGGGGGTCGTTCTCAGCCCCAGCATTTT.

The chain uses TRBV30 and TRBJ2-1; 10 bases map to TRBD1. Germline lookup yields CDR1 GTSNPN and CDR2 SVGIG (reference sequence). This CDR3 spans 14 amino acids. Trimming took 4 bases from V and 7 from J; bases not matched to a gene: 7. The CDR3 region has the DNA TGTGCCTGGACCATGGGACAGGGGACGAATGAGCAGTTCTTC. Translation gives CAWTMGQGTNEQFF.

The gene calls are TRBV7-9 and TRBJ2-3; 11 bases are a match to TRBD2. Per germline, CDR1 SEHNR and CDR2 FQNEAQ (reference sequence). The junction had 2 bases not matched to a gene; V was cut back by 4 bases and J by 2 bases. The CDR3 totals 15 residues. For the CDR3, the DNA is TGTGCCAGCAGCTCGACTAGCGGGGTCACAGATACGCAGTATTTT. This encodes CASSSTSGVTDTQYF.

V gene TRBV30 combines with J gene TRBJ2-7, with a possible D match to TRBD2 (5 bases). The CDR3 length is 11 residues. V was cut by 0 bases and J by 9 bases, with 9 bases left in between. Looked up from germline, CDR1 is GTSNPN and CDR2 is SVGIG (reference sequence). In nucleotides, the CDR3 is TGTGCCTGGAGTGTGCCGGGGAGGCAGTACTTC. It encodes CAWSVPGRQYF.

The chain combines TRBV7-2 with TRBJ1-4; 7 nucleotides align to TRBD1. The CDR3 length is 16 residues. The V gene end was trimmed by 2 bases and the J gene end by 7 bases; junction bases not matched to a gene: 10. Per germline, CDR1 SGHTA and CDR2 FQGNSA. CDR3 sequence (DNA): TGTGCCAGCAGCTTACAGACAGGGACCGGCCGTGAAAAACTGTTTTTT. This sequence encodes CASSLQTGTGREKLFF.

This chain connects TRBV6-6 to TRBJ1-2, with 11 bases fitting TRBD1. CDR1 is MNHNY, CDR2 SVGAGI, per germline (reference sequence). This CDR3 spans 13 amino acids. The CDR3 bases are TGTGGGGACAGGGGGAGGGCTAACTATGGCTACACCTTC. Protein sequence: CGDRGRANYGYTF.

CDR3 amino acids: CASQSPTENVDGYTF. As DNA, the CDR3 is TGTGCCAGCCAATCCCCGACAGAAAATGTGGATGGCTACACCTTC. The rearrangement uses TRBV6-6 and TRBJ1-2; possible D gene TRBD1, 5 bases. Germline CDR1 and CDR2: MNHNY and SVGAGI (reference sequence). The V end was cut by 8 bases, the J end by 6 bases, with 22 bases between. The CDR3 loop spans 15 amino acids.

This clone came up once. This rearrangement joins TRBV20-1 to TRBJ1-2, with D unclear. Trimming shortened V by 8 bases and J by 7 bases, and 11 bases separated the two germline ends. The CDR3 extends over 10 amino acids. CDR1 DFQATT and CDR2 SNEGSKA come from the germline V gene (reference sequence). CDR3 sequence (DNA): TGCAGTACCAAGGGAGGTGGCTACACCTTC. Its translation is CSTKGGGYTF.

The chain's CDR3 is CASSQQGTPGQETQYF. Written as DNA, the CDR3 is TGTGCCAGCAGCCAACAGGGGACCCCAGGCCAAGAGACCCAGTACTTC. The chain employs TRBV2 and TRBJ2-5; 7 bases line up with TRBD1. With 6 bases clipped from V and 1 base from J, the junction kept 11 bases outside the gene matches. The CDR3 is 16 residues long. Germline V gene lookup returns CDR1 SNHLY and CDR2 FYNNEI. Filled out from reference TRBV2 and TRBJ2-5, the complete variable domain reads EPEVTQTPSHQVTQMGQEVILRCVPISNHLYFYWYRQILGQKVEFLVSFYNNEISEKSEIFDDQFSVERPDGSNFTLKIRSTKLEDSAMYFCASSQQGTPGQETQYFGPGTRLLVL.

The chain uses TRBV30 and TRBJ2-3; D is undetermined. V lost 3 bases and J lost 1, with 14 bases in between. The CDR3 contains 15 residues. Per the germline V gene, CDR1 is GTSNPN and CDR2 is SVGIG (reference sequence). CDR3 in amino acids: CAWRAVLSGTDTQYF. The CDR3 DNA follows: TGTGCCTGGAGGGCGGTGTTATCGGGCACAGATACGCAGTATTTT. Variable domain in full (rest from reference TRBV30 and TRBJ2-3): SQTIHQWPATLVQPVGSPLSLECTVEGTSNPNLYWYRQAAGRGLQLLFYSVGIGQISSEVPQNLSASRPQDRQFILSSKKLLLSDSGFYLCAWRAVLSGTDTQYFGPGTRLTVL.

The J gene is TRBJ2-7, the V gene TRBV5-1; no clear D gene. V was clipped by 1 base and J by 1 base, with 9 bases between them. This CDR3 spans 14 amino acids. Per the germline V gene, CDR1 is SGHRS and CDR2 is YFSETQ. As DNA, the CDR3 is TGCGCCAGCAGCTTGCTTCCCGGGTCCTACGAGCAGTACTTC. Its protein is CASSLLPGSYEQYF.

The chain carries TRBV13 and TRBJ2-1; 9 bases line up with TRBD2. There are 15 residues in the CDR3. V shed 3 bases, J shed 6 bases, and the junction held 6 bases outside the gene matches. Germline CDR1 is PRHDT and CDR2 is FYEKMQ (reference sequence). CDR3 sequence: CASSLPSGALNEQFF. Written as DNA, the CDR3 is TGTGCCAGCAGCTTGCCTAGCGGGGCGCTCAATGAGCAGTTCTTC.

This rearrangement joins TRBV6-5 to TRBJ1-2; 10 bases are shared with TRBD1. Germline V gene sequence: CDR1 MNHEY, CDR2 SVGAGI. J gave up 5 bases and V 6 bases, and 9 bases lay outside the gene matches. This CDR3 region has 15 residues. CDR3 sequence (DNA): TGTGCCAGCAGAAGGGACAGGGGCGGAAAGTATGGCTACACCTTC. This translates into CASRRDRGGKYGYTF.

The chain links TRBV3-1 (or the pseudogene TRBV3-2) to TRBJ2-3; maybe TRBD2 (5 bases). This CDR3 has 14 amino acids. Germline assignment: CDR1 LGHDT and CDR2 YNNKEL (reference sequence). Trimming cost V 4 bases and J 7 bases, with 15 bases left between them. CDR3 DNA sequence: TGTGCCAGCAGCCTCGACTATGTGGATCATACGCAGTATTTT. Protein product: CASSLDYVDHTQYF.

This clone was detected only a few times. The CDR3 DNA is TGTGCCAGTAGTGTTCGAAGGGGGACAGGGACTATGAACACTGAAGCTTTCTTT. Protein: CASSVRRGTGTMNTEAFF. The chain couples TRBV19 to TRBJ1-1; 9 nucleotides align to TRBD1. Germline values: CDR1 LNHDA, CDR2 SQIVND (reference sequence). The CDR3 runs 18 residues. The V segment lost 5 bases and the J segment 0 bases; nucleotides outside the gene matches: 13.

The rearrangement joins TRBV6-6 to TRBJ2-1; 8 bases fit TRBD2. V dropped 9 bases and J dropped 0; count of bases not matched to a gene: 4. The CDR3 has 14 residues. Germline V gene data show CDR1 as MNHNY and CDR2 as SVGAGI (reference sequence). The CDR3, as DNA: TGTGCCAGTATCGGGACTAGCTCCTACAATGAGCAGTTCTTC. Its protein product is CASIGTSSYNEQFF.

This clone was detected once. The same CDR3 is also encoded by other DNA sequences in this sample. The rearrangement joins TRBV6-2 or TRBV6-3 to TRBJ1-1; 10 bases are shared with TRBD1. CDR1 is MNHEY and CDR2 is SVGEGT in the germline V gene. Trimming at V came to 4 bases and at J to 3 bases, leaving 2 bases not matched to a gene. The CDR3 covers 14 residues. The CDR3 reads CASSSTGGYTEAFF. CDR3 coding DNA: TGTGCCAGCAGTTCGACAGGGGGCTACACTGAAGCTTTCTTT.

The rearrangement uses TRBV27 and TRBJ1-5; 12 bases are a match to TRBD1. CDR3 length: 17 amino acids. J lost 0 bases, V lost 5 bases, and 5 bases had no gene match. CDR1 and CDR2 (germline): MNHEY, SMNVEV (reference sequence). CDR3 sequence (DNA): TGTGCCAGCAGTAGGGACAGGGGGCCCTATAGCAATCAGCCCCAGCATTTT. It encodes CASSRDRGPYSNQPQHF.

This clone was seen a single time. The rearrangement joins TRBV12-3 or TRBV12-4 to TRBJ2-5; 7 nucleotides line up with TRBD1. The V gene end was trimmed by 5 bases and the J gene end by 3 bases; junction bases not matched to a gene: 0. The CDR3 length is 12 residues. As DNA, the CDR3 is TGTGCCAGCAGTACAGGGGAAGAGACCCAGTACTTC. It encodes CASSTGEETQYF.

This chain's CDR3 is CASRPGTGGAGNTIYF. Written as DNA, the CDR3 is TGCGCCAGCAGGCCCGGGACAGGGGGCGCCGGAAACACCATATATTTT. The rearrangement uses TRBV5-1 and TRBJ1-3, with 12 bases that match TRBD1. Germline V gene data show CDR1 as SGHRS and CDR2 as YFSETQ. Trimming cost V 5 bases and J 4 bases; bases outside gene matches: 7. This CDR3 has 16 amino acids.